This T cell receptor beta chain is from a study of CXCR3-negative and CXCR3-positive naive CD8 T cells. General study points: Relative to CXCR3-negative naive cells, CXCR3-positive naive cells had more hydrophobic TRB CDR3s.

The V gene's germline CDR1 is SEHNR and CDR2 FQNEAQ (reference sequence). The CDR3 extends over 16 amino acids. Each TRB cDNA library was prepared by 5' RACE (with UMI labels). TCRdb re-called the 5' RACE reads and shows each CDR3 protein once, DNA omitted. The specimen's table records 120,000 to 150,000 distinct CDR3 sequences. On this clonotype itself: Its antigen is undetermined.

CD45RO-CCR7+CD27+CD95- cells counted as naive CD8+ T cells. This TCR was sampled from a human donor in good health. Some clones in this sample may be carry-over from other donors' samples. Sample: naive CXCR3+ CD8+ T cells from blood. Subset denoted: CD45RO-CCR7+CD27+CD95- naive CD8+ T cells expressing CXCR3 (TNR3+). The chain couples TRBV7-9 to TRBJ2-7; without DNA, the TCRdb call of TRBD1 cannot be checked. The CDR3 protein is CASSSPLGQGAHEQYF.